This TCR beta chain comes out of a study of blood T cells in healthy people across ages. The second PCR ran about 6 to 12 cycles with a sample-barcoded 5' primer and J-beta primers. TCRdb re-analysed the 5' RACE reads in MiXCR, keeping a single row per CDR3 protein. The data hold roughly 800,000 distinct CDR3 sequences, with roughly 35% observed a single time. In its sample, this clonotype was seen a few times. The antigen is unknown. From germline, CDR1 is SGHTA and CDR2 FQGNSA. This CDR3 has 18 amino acids. General study findings and limits: More naive CD4+ cells and higher diversity were found in long-lived than in aged donors.

The source of this sequence is a man younger than 30 in good health. This sequence joins TRBV7-2 and TRBJ2-1, with TRBD2 matching over 8 bases. The J call could be wrong; TRBJ2-7 is a better fit for the DNA end. What was sequenced was blood. The CDR3 sequence: CASSLVVGGASSYNEQYF. CDR3 in DNA: TGTGCCAGCAGCTTAGTGGTCGGGGGGGCTAGCTCCTACAATGAGCAGTACTTC.